Below, one T cell receptor (beta chain) is given with its context. What it recognizes is unknown. Donors came from a validation cohort of approximately 110 subjects, distinct from the first 666-subject cohort. CDR1 and CDR2 (germline): SGHVS, FNYEAQ. The CDR3 spans 15 residues. V shed 4 bases and J shed 5 bases, with 17 bases lying between them. This record comes from a study of cytomegalovirus exposure and HLA in healthy donors. The overall study: A subsequent analysis reported that the 120 validation repertoires were produced on the same platform that had also been used for the roughly 670 first-cohort repertoires.

General study points: Many donors carried some public TCRs, although rarity characterized most TCR sequences.

Assay: immunoSEQ multiplex PCR; the TCRdb copy retains only in-frame clones and omits some. The top ten clones hold 2.5% to 3.5% of a sample with fewer than 200,000 clones, approximately 83% of them seen once. Source material: PBMCs. V is TRBV7-6 and J is TRBJ2-5, with TRBD2 as a possible D gene (6 bases). The TCR was taken from a young woman in good health and CMV-seropositive. The CDR3 sequence is CASSSMRGWGETQYF. DNA of the CDR3: TGTGCCAGCAGCTCAATGCGGGGCTGGGGGGAGACCCAGTACTTC.